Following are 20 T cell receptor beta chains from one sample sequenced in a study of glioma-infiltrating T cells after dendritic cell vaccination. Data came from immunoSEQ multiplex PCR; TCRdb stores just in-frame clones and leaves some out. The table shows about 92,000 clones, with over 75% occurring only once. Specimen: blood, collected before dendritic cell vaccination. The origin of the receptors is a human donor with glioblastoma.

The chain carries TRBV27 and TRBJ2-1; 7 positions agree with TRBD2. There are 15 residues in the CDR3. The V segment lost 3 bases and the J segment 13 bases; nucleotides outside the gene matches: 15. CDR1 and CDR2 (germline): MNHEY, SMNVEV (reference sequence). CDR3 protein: CASSFYGSSGAIQFF. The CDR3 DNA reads TGTGCCAGCAGTTTTTATGGGTCTAGCGGAGCCATCCAGTTCTTC.

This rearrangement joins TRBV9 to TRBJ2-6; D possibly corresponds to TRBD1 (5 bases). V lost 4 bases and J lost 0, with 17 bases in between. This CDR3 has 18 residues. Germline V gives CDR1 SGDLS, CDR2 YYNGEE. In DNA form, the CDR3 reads TGTGCCAGCAGCCCGAGACAACAGGTAGACTCTGGGGCCAACGTCCTGACTTTC. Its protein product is CASSPRQQVDSGANVLTF.

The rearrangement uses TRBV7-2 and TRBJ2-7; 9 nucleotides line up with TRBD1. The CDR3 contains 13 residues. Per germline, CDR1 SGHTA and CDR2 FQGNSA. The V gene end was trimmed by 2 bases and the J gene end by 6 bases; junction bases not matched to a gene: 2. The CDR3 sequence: CASSLTDRGEQYF. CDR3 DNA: TGTGCCAGCAGCTTAACGGACAGGGGCGAGCAGTACTTC.

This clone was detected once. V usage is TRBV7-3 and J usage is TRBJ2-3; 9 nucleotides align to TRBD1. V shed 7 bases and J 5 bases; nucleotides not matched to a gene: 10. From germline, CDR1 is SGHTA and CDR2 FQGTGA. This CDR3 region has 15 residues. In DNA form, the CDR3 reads TGTGCCAGCAACCCCGGGGACAGGGTTATAGATACGCAGTATTTT. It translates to CASNPGDRVIDTQYF.

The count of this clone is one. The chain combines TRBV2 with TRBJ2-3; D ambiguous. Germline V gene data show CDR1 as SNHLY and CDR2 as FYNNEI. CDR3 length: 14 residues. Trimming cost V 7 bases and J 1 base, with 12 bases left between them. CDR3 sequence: CASTRGPRTDTQYF. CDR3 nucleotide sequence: TGTGCCAGCACACGAGGCCCCCGCACAGATACGCAGTATTTT.

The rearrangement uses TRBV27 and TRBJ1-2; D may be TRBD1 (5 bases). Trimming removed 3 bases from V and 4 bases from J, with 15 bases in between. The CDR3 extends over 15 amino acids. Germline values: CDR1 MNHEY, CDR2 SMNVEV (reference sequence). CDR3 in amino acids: CASSFGVGAGYGYTF. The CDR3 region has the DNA TGTGCCAGCAGTTTTGGTGTTGGGGCTGGCTATGGCTACACCTTC.

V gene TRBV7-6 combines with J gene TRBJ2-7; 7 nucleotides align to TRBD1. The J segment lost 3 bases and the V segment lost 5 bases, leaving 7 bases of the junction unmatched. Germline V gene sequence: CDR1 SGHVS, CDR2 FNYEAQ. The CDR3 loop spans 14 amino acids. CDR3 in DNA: TGTGCCAGCAGCGACACGGGACAGTACTACGAGCAGTACTTC. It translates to CASSDTGQYYEQYF.

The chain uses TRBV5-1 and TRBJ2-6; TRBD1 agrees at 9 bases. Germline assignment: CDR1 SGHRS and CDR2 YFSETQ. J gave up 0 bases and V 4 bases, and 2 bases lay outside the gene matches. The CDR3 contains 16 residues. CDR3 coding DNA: TGCGCCAGCAGCCCGACAGGGGGCTCTGGGGCCAACGTCCTGACTTTC. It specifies CASSPTGGSGANVLTF.

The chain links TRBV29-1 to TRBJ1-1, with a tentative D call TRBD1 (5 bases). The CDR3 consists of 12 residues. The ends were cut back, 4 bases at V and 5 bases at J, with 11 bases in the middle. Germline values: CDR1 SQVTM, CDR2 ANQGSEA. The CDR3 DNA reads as TGCAGCGTTGGTAGGGGAGGGACTGAAGCTTTCTTT. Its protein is CSVGRGGTEAFF.

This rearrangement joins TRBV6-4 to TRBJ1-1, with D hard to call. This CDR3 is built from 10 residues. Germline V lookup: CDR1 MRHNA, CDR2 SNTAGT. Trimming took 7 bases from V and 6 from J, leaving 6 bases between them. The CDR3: CASTPAEAFF. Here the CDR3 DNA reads TGTGCCAGCACCCCGGCTGAAGCTTTCTTT.

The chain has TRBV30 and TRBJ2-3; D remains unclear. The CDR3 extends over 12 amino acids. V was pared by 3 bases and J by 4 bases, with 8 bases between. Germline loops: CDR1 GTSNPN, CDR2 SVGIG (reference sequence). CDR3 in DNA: TGTGCCTGGAGATCGAGCCCAGATACGCAGTATTTT. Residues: CAWRSSPDTQYF. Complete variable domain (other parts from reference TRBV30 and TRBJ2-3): SQTIHQWPATLVQPVGSPLSLECTVEGTSNPNLYWYRQAAGRGLQLLFYSVGIGQISSEVPQNLSASRPQDRQFILSSKKLLLSDSGFYLCAWRSSPDTQYFGPGTRLTVL.

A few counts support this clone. The CDR3 DNA follows: TGTGCCAGCAGCCGTTACAGGTTTTACGAGCAGTACTTC. Amino acids: CASSRYRFYEQYF. This chain uses TRBV14 with TRBJ2-7, with a tentative D call TRBD1 (5 bases). CDR1 is SGHDN, CDR2 FVKESK, per germline. The CDR3 totals 13 residues. The V and J ends lost 4 bases and 4 bases respectively, with 11 bases between them. The entire variable domain, with the rest obtained from reference TRBV14 and TRBJ2-7, is as follows: EAGVTQFPSHSVIEKGQTVTLRCDPISGHDNLYWYRRVMGKEIKFLLHFVKESKQDESGMPNNRFLAERTGGTYSTLKVQPAELEDSGVYFCASSRYRFYEQYFGPGTRLTVT.

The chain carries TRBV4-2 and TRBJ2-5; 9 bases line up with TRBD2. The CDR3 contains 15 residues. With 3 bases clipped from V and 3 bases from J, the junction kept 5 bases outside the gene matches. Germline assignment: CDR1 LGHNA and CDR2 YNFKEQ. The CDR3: CASSHGTSTEETQYF. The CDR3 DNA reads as TGTGCCAGCAGCCACGGGACTAGCACAGAAGAGACCCAGTACTTC.

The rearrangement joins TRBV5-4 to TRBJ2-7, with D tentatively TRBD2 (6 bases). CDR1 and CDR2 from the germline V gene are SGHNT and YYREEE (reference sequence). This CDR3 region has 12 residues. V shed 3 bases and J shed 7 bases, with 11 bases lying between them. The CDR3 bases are TGTGCCAGCAGCTCCGCGGGGAGGGAGCAGTACTTC. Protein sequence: CASSSAGREQYF.

The DNA for the CDR3 is TGCGCCAGCAGCCAAGATCCGGCAGGGGGCACAGATACGCAGTATTTT. This translates into CASSQDPAGGTDTQYF. The rearrangement uses TRBV4-3 and TRBJ2-3; D is perhaps TRBD1 (6 bases). The length of the CDR3 is 16 residues. Germline assignment: CDR1 LGHNA and CDR2 YSLEER. Trimming removed 0 bases from V and 1 base from J, with 11 bases in between.

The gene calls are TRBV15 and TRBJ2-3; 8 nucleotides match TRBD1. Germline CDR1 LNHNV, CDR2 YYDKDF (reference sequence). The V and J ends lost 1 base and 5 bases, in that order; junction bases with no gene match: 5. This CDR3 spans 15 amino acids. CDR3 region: CATSRVAGGLDTQYF. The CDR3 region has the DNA TGTGCCACCAGCAGAGTGGCAGGGGGCTTAGATACGCAGTATTTT.

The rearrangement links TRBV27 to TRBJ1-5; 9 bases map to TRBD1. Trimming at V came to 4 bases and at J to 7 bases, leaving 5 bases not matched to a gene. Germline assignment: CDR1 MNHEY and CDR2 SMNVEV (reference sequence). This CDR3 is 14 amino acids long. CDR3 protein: CASSSGTGWQPQHF. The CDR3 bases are TGTGCCAGCAGTTCCGGGACAGGGTGGCAGCCCCAGCATTTT.

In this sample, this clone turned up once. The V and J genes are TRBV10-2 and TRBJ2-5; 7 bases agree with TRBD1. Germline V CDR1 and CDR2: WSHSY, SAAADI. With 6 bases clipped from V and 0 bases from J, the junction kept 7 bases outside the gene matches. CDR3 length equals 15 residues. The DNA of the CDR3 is TGCGCCAGCAGCAACCTACAGGGGTACCAAGAGACCCAGTACTTC. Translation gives CASSNLQGYQETQYF.

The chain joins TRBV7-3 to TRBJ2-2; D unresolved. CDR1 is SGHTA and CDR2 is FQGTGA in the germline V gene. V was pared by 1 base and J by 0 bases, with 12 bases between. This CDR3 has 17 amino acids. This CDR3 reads CASSLMVVRANTGELFF. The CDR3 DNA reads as TGTGCCAGCAGCTTAATGGTGGTCCGAGCGAACACCGGGGAGCTGTTTTTT.

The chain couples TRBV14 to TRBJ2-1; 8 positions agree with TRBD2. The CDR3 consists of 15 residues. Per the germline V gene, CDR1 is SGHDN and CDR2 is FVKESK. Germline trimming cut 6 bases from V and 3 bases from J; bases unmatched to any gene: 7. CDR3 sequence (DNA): TGTGCCAGCAGTAACACGCTAGCGGGCTACAATGAGCAGTTCTTC. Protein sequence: CASSNTLAGYNEQFF. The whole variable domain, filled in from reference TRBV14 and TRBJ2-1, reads EAGVTQFPSHSVIEKGQTVTLRCDPISGHDNLYWYRRVMGKEIKFLLHFVKESKQDESGMPNNRFLAERTGGTYSTLKVQPAELEDSGVYFCASSNTLAGYNEQFFGPGTRLTVL.